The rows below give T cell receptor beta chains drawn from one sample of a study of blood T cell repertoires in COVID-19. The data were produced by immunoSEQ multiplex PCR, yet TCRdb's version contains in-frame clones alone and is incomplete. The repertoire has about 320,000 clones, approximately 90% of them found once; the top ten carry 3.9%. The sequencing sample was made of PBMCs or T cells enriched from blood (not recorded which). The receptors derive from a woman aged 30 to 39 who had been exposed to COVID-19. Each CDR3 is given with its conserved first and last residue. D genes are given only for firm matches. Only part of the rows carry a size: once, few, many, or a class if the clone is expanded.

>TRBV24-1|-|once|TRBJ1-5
TGTGCCACCAGTGATTCGACAGGTTATAGCAATCAGCCCCAGCATTTT
CATSDSTGYSNQPQHF
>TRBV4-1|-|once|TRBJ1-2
TGCGCCAGCAGCCTAAACAGGGAACTCTATGGCTACACCTTC
CASSLNRELYGYTF
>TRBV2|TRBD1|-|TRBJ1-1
TGTGCCAGCATGCGGGACAGGGGGAGTACTGAAGCTTTCTTT
CASMRDRGSTEAFF
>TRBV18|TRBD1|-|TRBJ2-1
TGTGCCAGCTCACCGGGACAGGTGGGGATTTACAATGAGCAGTTCTTC
CASSPGQVGIYNEQFF
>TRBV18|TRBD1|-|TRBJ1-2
TGTGCCAGCTCACCACAGGGGGCGCGGAATGGCTACACCTTC
CASSPQGARNGYTF
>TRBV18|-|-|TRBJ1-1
TGTGCCAGTGAACAGGGAAGTACTGAAGCTTTCTTT
CASEQGSTEAFF
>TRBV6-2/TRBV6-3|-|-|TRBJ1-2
TGTGCCAGCAGTCTACGGCACCCCGATTGGGGGGGCGCTTTGGGATACACCTTC
CASSLRHPDWGGALGYTF
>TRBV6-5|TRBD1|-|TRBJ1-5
TGTGCCAGCAGTCCCTACAGGGGGCTTCCTCAGCCCCAGCATTTT
CASSPYRGLPQPQHF
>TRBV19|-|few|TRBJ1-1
TGTGCCAGTAGTCGGCAGGGGTATGGTGAAGCTTTCTTT
CASSRQGYGEAFF
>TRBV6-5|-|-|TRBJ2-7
TGTGCCAGCAGTTACTCAGGGACACCTTCCTACGAGCAGTACTTC
CASSYSGTPSYEQYF
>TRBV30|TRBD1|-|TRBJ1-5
TGTGCCTGGAGGCCCCGGGACAGGGGCGCTAGGAGCAATCAGCCCCAGCATTTT
CAWRPRDRGARSNQPQHF
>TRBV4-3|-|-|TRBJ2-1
TGCGCCAGCAGCCAAAGAGGAAGAGGGTACAATGAGCAGTTCTTC
CASSQRGRGYNEQFF
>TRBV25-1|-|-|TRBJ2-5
TGTGCCAGCAGTGAGAGGGGGGGAGAGACCCAGTACTTC
CASSERGGETQYF
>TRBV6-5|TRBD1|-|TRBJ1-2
TGTGCCAGCATTAACAGGGGGCGAGGGGGCTACACCTTC
CASINRGRGGYTF
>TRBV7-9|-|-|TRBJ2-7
TGTGCCAGCAGCCCCTCAACAGGAACCTACGAGCAGTACTTC
CASSPSTGTYEQYF